This TCR beta chain originates from a study of OX40 agonist ivuxolimab in advanced cancers. Study information: Patients were given ivuxolimab, an antibody that agonizes OX40 (CD134). Three patients, one with hepatocellular carcinoma and two with cutaneous melanoma, achieved partial responses.

TCRdb's table, derived via immunoSEQ multiplex PCR, lists solely in-frame clones and lacks some. The sample holds around 70,000 clones, 82% seen once. About this clone itself: What it binds is unknown.

CDR3 size: 19 residues. The V and J ends lost 2 bases and 1 base, in that order; junction bases with no gene match: 10. Germline V gene data show CDR1 as MNHEY and CDR2 as SMNVEV (reference sequence). Study outcomes and limitations: Blood T cells, both CD4+ and CD8+, expanded clonally by week 6 at 0.1 to 3.0 mg/kg. Patients who responded partially at 0.1-3.0 mg/kg showed clonal expansion ranking among the lowest.

The sample consisted of CD4+ or CD8+ T cells sorted from blood, taken in a trial of the OX40 agonist ivuxolimab. The rearrangement joins TRBV27 to TRBJ2-3; TRBD2 matches at 12 bases. The sequence was obtained from an adult with an advanced solid tumor such as melanoma, head and neck, liver or kidney cancer. The CDR3 coding sequence is TGTGCCAGCAGTTTAGGATGGACTAGCGGGGATCCGGGCACAGATACGCAGTATTTT. Its translation is CASSLGWTSGDPGTDTQYF.